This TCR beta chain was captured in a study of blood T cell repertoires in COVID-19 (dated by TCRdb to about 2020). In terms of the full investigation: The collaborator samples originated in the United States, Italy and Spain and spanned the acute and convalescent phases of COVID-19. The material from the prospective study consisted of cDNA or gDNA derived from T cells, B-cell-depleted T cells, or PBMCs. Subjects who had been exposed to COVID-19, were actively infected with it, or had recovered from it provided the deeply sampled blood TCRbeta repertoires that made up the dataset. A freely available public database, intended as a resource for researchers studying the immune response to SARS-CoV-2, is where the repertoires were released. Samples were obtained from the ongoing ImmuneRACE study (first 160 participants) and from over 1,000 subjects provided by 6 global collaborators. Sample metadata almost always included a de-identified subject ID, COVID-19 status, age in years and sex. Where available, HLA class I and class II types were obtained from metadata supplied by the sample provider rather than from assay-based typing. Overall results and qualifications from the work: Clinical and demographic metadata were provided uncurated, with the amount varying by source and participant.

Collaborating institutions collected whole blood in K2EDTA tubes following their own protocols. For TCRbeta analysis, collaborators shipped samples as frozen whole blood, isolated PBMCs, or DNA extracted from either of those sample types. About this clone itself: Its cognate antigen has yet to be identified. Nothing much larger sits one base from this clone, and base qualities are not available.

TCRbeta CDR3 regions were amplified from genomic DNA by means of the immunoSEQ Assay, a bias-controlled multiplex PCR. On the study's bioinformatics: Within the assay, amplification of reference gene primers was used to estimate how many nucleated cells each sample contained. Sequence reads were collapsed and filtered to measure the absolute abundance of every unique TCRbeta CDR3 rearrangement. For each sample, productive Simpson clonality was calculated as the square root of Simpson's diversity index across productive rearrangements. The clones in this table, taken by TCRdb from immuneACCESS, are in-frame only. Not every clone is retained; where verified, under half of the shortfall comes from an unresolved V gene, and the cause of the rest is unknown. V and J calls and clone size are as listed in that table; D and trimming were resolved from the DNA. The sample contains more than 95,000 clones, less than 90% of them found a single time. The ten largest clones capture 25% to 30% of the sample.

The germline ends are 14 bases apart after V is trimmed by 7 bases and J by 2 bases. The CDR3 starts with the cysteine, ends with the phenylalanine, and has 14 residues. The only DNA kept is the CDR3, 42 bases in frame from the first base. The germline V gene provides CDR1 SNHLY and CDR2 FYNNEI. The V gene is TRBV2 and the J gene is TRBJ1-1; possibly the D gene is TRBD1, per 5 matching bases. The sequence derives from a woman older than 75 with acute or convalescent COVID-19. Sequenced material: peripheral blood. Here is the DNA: TGTGCCAGCACCCTAACAGGAGTTAACACTGAAGCTTTCTTT. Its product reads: CASTLTGVNTEAFF.